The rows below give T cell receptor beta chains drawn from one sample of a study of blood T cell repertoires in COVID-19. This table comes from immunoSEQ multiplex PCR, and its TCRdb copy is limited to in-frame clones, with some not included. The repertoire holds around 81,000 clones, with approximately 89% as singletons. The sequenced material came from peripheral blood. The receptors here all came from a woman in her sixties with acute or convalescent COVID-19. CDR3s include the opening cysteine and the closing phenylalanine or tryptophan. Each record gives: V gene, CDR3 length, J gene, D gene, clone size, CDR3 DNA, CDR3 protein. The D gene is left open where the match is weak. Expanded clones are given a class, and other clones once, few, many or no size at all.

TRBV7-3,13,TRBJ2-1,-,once,TGTGCCAGCAGCTTAAAACAGTACAATGAGCAGTTCTTC,CASSLKQYNEQFF
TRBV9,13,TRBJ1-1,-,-,TGTGCCAGCAGCCTTCTCAGTGGCACTGAAGCTTTCTTT,CASSLLSGTEAFF
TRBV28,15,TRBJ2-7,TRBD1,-,TGTGCCAGCAGTTTACCCGGGACAGGGTGGGTCGAGCAGTACTTC,CASSLPGTGWVEQYF
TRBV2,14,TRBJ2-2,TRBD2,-,TGTGCCAGTCGGTCGGGACTAAACACCGGGGAGCTGTTTTTT,CASRSGLNTGELFF
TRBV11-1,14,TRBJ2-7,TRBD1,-,TGTGCCAGCAGCCGGACAGGGGACCCCTACGAGCAGTACTTC,CASSRTGDPYEQYF
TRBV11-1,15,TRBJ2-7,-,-,TGTGCCAGCAGCCCCCCACAGGGACACCCCTACGAGCAGTACTTC,CASSPPQGHPYEQYF
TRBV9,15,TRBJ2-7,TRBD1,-,TGTGCCAGCAGCGTAGGAGGGGACAGGGTCGACGAGCAGTACTTC,CASSVGGDRVDEQYF
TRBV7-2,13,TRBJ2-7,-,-,TGTGCCAGCAGCTTTTCACAGGGATACGAGCAGTACTTC,CASSFSQGYEQYF
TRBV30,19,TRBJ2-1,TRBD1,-,TGTGCCCGTACCAAGACAGGGGGCGCGTTTTGGAACGGGAATAGTGAGCAGTTCTTC,CARTKTGGAFWNGNSEQFF
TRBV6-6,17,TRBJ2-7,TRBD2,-,TGTGCCAGCAGTCTTAATAGATTCCGGGACTACCCTCGTGAGCAGTACTTC,CASSLNRFRDYPREQYF
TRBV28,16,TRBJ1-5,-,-,TGTGCCAGCAGTTCTGCAGGGAGGGGATTCAATCAGCCCCAGCATTTT,CASSSAGRGFNQPQHF